Each of the 13 T cell receptor beta chains below was sequenced from the same sample in a study of control samples from healthy donors and cancer patients. Assay used: immunoSEQ multiplex PCR; TCRdb lists only in-frame clones, some missing. The data show 150,000 to 200,000 clones, around 90% seen once. Material for sequencing was blood. Source of these receptors: a woman aged 25 to 39 in good health.

The CDR3 nucleotides read TGTGCCAGCAGCTTGTACTCCGGGGGGAGCTCCTATAATTCACCCCTCCACTTT. It encodes CASSLYSGGSSYNSPLHF. The rearrangement links TRBV5-6 to TRBJ1-6; D may be TRBD1 (5 bases). Trimming removed 1 base from V and 0 bases from J, with 14 bases in between. The CDR3 length is 18 residues. CDR1 is SGHDT and CDR2 is YYEEEE in the germline V gene.

The rearrangement joins TRBV7-6 to TRBJ1-5; TRBD1 agrees at 8 bases. This CDR3 region has 13 residues. Unmatched junction bases numbered 2, after V lost 5 bases and J lost 5 bases. CDR1 is SGHVS, CDR2 FNYEAQ, per germline. The CDR3 sequence is CASSQTGDQPQHF. CDR3 coding DNA: TGTGCCAGCAGCCAGACAGGGGATCAGCCCCAGCATTTT.

The CDR3 spells CASSPLESYNEQFF. CDR3 nucleotides: TGTGCCAGCAGTCCACTAGAGTCCTACAATGAGCAGTTCTTC. V is TRBV27 and J is TRBJ2-1; D perhaps matches TRBD2 (5 bases). Per germline, CDR1 MNHEY and CDR2 SMNVEV (reference sequence). V shed 5 bases and J shed 1 base, with 9 bases lying between them. The CDR3 has 14 residues.

The V call is TRBV4-1, the J call TRBJ2-5; TRBD1 is a possible D gene (5 bases). The germline CDR1 and CDR2 sequences are MGHRA and YSYEKL. V was cut by 6 bases and J by 1 base, with 12 bases left in between. This CDR3 contains 14 residues. The CDR3 loop reads CASSVGAFQETQYF. For the CDR3, the DNA is TGCGCCAGCAGTGTTGGGGCCTTCCAAGAGACCCAGTACTTC.

The J gene is TRBJ2-1, the V gene TRBV7-9; D unclear. Trimming pared 5 bases from V and 7 bases from J, leaving 12 bases between. The CDR3 is 13 residues long. The germline gives CDR1 SEHNR, CDR2 FQNEAQ (reference sequence). DNA of the CDR3: TGTGCCAGCAGCCGCCTAGGTAGAAATGAGCAGTTCTTC. This codes for CASSRLGRNEQFF.

This chain links TRBV11-2 with TRBJ2-7; no firm D call. CDR3 length: 13 amino acids. V shed 0 bases and J shed 6 bases, with 9 bases lying between them. Germline V gene sequence: CDR1 SGHAT, CDR2 FQNNGV. CDR3 coding DNA: TGTGCCAGCAGCTTAGACCCCACCTTCGAGCAGTACTTC. This gives the protein CASSLDPTFEQYF.

Comment on this clone: It is unclear where the CDR3 begins or ends on the DNA, so no DNA is shown, and the CDR3 is as TCRdb lists it. The CDR3 spells CSVGTGNGCTF. The chain combines TRBV29-1 with TRBJ1-2; TRBD1, the D gene given by the table, was not confirmed from the DNA. CDR1 is SQVTM and CDR2 is ANQGSEA in the germline V gene. The CDR3 contains 11 residues when both ends are counted.

V usage is TRBV6-5 and J usage is TRBJ2-5, with a weak D call TRBD1 (7 bases). CDR1 MNHEY and CDR2 SVGAGI come from the germline V gene. V was trimmed by 6 bases and J by 3 bases, leaving 17 bases between them. The CDR3 loop spans 15 amino acids. The CDR3 spells CASRDYRGWEETQYF. In DNA, the CDR3 is TGTGCCAGCAGGGACTACAGGGGCTGGGAAGAGACCCAGTACTTC.

The CDR3 DNA sequence: TGTGCCAGCAGCCCCCTCGACAGGGGGCGGGAGGACCTCCCCTACGAGCAGTACTTC. This codes for CASSPLDRGREDLPYEQYF. This chain connects TRBV7-9 to TRBJ2-7; 10 bases agree with TRBD1. This CDR3 region has 19 residues. The V gene's germline CDR1 is SEHNR and CDR2 FQNEAQ (reference sequence). V was clipped by 5 bases and J by 2 bases; unmatched bases: 18. The full variable domain, rest sourced from reference TRBV7-9 and TRBJ2-7, is DTGVSQNPRHKITKRGQNVTFRCDPISEHNRLYWYRQTLGQGPEFLTYFQNEAQLEKSRLLSDRFSAERPKGSFSTLEIQRTEQGDSAMYLCASSPLDRGREDLPYEQYFGPGTRLTVT.

This clone was counted between two and nine times. The chain uses TRBV6-5 and TRBJ2-2, with unresolved D. There are 11 residues in the CDR3. CDR1 and CDR2 (germline): MNHEY, SVGAGI. V was trimmed by 8 bases and J by 5 bases, leaving 6 bases between them. The CDR3 here is CASGWTGELFF. The DNA for the CDR3 is TGTGCCAGCGGGTGGACCGGGGAGCTGTTTTTT.

The V call is TRBV11-2, the J call TRBJ2-6; 7 bases match TRBD1. CDR1 and CDR2 from the germline V gene are SGHAT and FQNNGV. This CDR3 has 17 residues. V was pared by 6 bases and J by 2 bases, with 10 bases of the junction left unmatched. In nucleotides, the CDR3 is TGTGCCAGCAGACCTGGGACAGCCAGACCTGGGGCCAACGTCCTGACTTTC. Its translation: CASRPGTARPGANVLTF.

DNA for the CDR3: TGTGCCAGCAGTGAAGCCGTTTGGGGCGGAGGGGAAGGTCACCAAGAGACCCAGTACTTC. As protein: CASSEAVWGGGEGHQETQYF. The chain employs TRBV2 and TRBJ2-5; tentatively, D is TRBD2 (6 bases). Germline loops: CDR1 SNHLY, CDR2 FYNNEI. CDR3 length: 20 residues. V lost 0 bases and J 0 bases, leaving 23 bases between the germline ends.

The chain uses TRBV5-4 and TRBJ1-1; maybe TRBD1 (5 bases). This CDR3 is 15 amino acids long. Germline CDR1 SGHNT, CDR2 YYREEE (reference sequence). The V end lost 4 bases, the J end lost 1 base, and 14 bases lay between the germline ends. The CDR3 region is CASSLRETANTEAFF. CDR3 sequence (DNA): TGTGCCAGCAGCCTCCGGGAGACAGCGAACACTGAAGCTTTCTTT.